Shown below are 24 T cell receptor beta chains from a single sample sequenced in a study of T cell repertoires in aging, cancer and after chemotherapy. TRB rearrangements spanning V, D and J were amplified using mixed TRB-A/B primers. Using its own MiXCR run on the multiplex PCR reads, TCRdb lists one record per CDR3 protein. The table has around 2,800 distinct CDR3 sequences, roughly 20% seen once; the top ten hold around 56%. The template was genomic DNA from peripheral blood, not RNA. The specimen sequenced was blood. Receptor source: a human donor with a solid tumor.

This clonotype is medium-sized within its sample. This chain links TRBV15 with TRBJ2-7; D might be TRBD2 (6 bases). This CDR3 spans 14 amino acids. Between the trimmed V and J ends, which lost 0 bases and 7 bases, there was a span of 13 bases. The germline V gene has CDR1 LNHNV and CDR2 YYDKDF (reference sequence). For the CDR3, the DNA is TGTGCCACCAGCAGAGATGGGCGGGGTAGGGAGCAGTACTTC. Translating it yields CATSRDGRGREQYF. Full variable domain (missing parts from reference TRBV15 and TRBJ2-7): DAMVIQNPRYQVTQFGKPVTLSCSQTLNHNVMYWYQQKSSQAPKLLFHYYDKDFNNEADTPDNFQSRRPNTSFCFLDIRSPGLGDTAMYLCATSRDGRGREQYFGPGTRLTVT.

The chain joins TRBV27 to TRBJ2-3; a weak D match, TRBD1 (6 bases). CDR1 MNHEY and CDR2 SMNVEV come from the germline V gene (reference sequence). Trimming stripped 10 bases from V and 1 base from J, with 12 bases between. The length of the CDR3 is 13 residues. The CDR3, as DNA: TGTGCCACCAGGGGCGTCGGCACAGATACGCAGTATTTT. Translating it yields CATRGVGTDTQYF.

This clonotype is categorized as medium-sized. The rearrangement links TRBV19 to TRBJ2-2, with D possibly TRBD2 on 6 matching bases. The germline V gene encodes CDR1 LNHDA and CDR2 SQIVND (reference sequence). The CDR3 sequence is 14 residues long. Trimming cost V 6 bases and J 3 bases, with 11 bases left between them. CDR3 sequence: CASRGRGDTGELFF. The CDR3 DNA follows: TGTGCCAGTAGGGGGCGGGGAGACACCGGGGAGCTGTTTTTT.

This clonotype appeared a few times. V usage is TRBV5-4 and J usage is TRBJ2-1; D is undetermined. Germline V gene lookup returns CDR1 SGHNT and CDR2 YYREEE (reference sequence). Trimming shortened V by 3 bases and J by 7 bases, and 8 bases separated the two germline ends. CDR3 length: 12 amino acids. In nucleotides, the CDR3 is TGTGCCAGCAGCTCCGACCTGAATGAGCAGTTCTTC. Its translation: CASSSDLNEQFF.

The chain joins TRBV5-1 to TRBJ1-1, with TRBD1 identical over 9 bases. CDR1 and CDR2 (germline): SGHRS, YFSETQ. CDR3 length: 16 residues. After removal of 4 bases from V and 1 base from J, the junction contained 8 bases not matched to a gene. CDR3 region: CASSVDGQGSNTEAFF. As DNA, the CDR3 is TGCGCCAGCAGCGTCGACGGACAGGGGTCGAACACTGAAGCTTTCTTT. Using reference TRBV5-1 and TRBJ1-1 for the parts outside the CDR3, the full variable domain is KAGVTQTPRYLIKTRGQQVTLSCSPISGHRSVSWYQQTPGQGLQFLFEYFSETQRNKGNFPGRFSGRQFSNSRSEMNVSTLELGDSALYLCASSVDGQGSNTEAFFGQGTRLTVV.

The chain links TRBV24-1 to TRBJ2-7; D remains ambiguous. The CDR3 runs to 19 residues. Trimming removed 3 bases from V and 2 bases from J, with 25 bases in between. Germline V gives CDR1 KGHDR, CDR2 SFDVKD. The CDR3 DNA follows: TGTGCCACCAGTGATCCGACGGGTCCCCCCATTCTTAAACCCTACGAGCAGTACTTC. Its translation is CATSDPTGPPILKPYEQYF.

Within the sample, this clonotype is medium-sized. J is TRBJ2-7 and V is TRBV15; D is uncertain. Deletions cut 5 bases from V and 0 bases from J, with 11 bases between. The germline V gene encodes CDR1 LNHNV and CDR2 YYDKDF (reference sequence). The CDR3 is made up of 14 amino acids. This CDR3 is CATSSTWDSYEQYF. DNA for the CDR3: TGTGCCACCAGCTCAACCTGGGACTCCTACGAGCAGTACTTC.

This clonotype was counted only a few times. V and J are TRBV6-5 and TRBJ1-2; D perhaps matches TRBD1 (5 bases). The V gene lost 4 bases and the J gene lost 7 bases, with 19 bases spanning the gap. CDR1 MNHEY and CDR2 SVGAGI come from the germline V gene. The length of the CDR3 is 15 residues. The CDR3 is CASSSHQGEVAGYTF. In DNA form, the CDR3 reads TGTGCCAGCAGTTCTCACCAGGGAGAGGTCGCTGGCTACACCTTC.

This clonotype was recorded a few times. This chain uses TRBV15 with TRBJ2-1; D gene uncertain. The CDR3 contains 14 residues. CDR1 is LNHNV, CDR2 YYDKDF, per germline (reference sequence). V gave up 0 bases and J gave up 7 bases, with 10 bases separating them. DNA of the CDR3: TGTGCCACCAGCAGAGATAAGACGCGAAATGAGCAGTTCTTC. Encoded protein: CATSRDKTRNEQFF.

This chain joins TRBV5-4 and TRBJ2-1; perhaps TRBD1 as D (6 bases). With 0 bases removed from V and 10 bases from J, the gap between germline ends came to 23 bases. This CDR3 spans 17 amino acids. Looked up from germline, CDR1 is SGHNT and CDR2 is YYREEE (reference sequence). CDR3: CASSLDAEVSSRGEQFF. As DNA, the CDR3 is TGTGCCAGCAGCTTGGATGCGGAGGTGTCTAGCAGGGGAGAGCAGTTCTTC.

CDR3 DNA: TGTGCCAGCAGTTTATCTCGGTCTTTAGGCACCATATATTTT. This translates into CASSLSRSLGTIYF. This chain joins TRBV28 and TRBJ1-3; no firm D call. Trimming removed 1 base from V and 9 bases from J, with 13 bases in between. The germline V gene encodes CDR1 MDHEN and CDR2 SYDVKM. The CDR3 loop spans 14 amino acids.

V and J are TRBV28 and TRBJ2-7; D is unclear. CDR1 is MDHEN and CDR2 is SYDVKM in the germline V gene. CDR3 size: 12 residues. Trimming left V 6 bases short and J 3 bases short, with 9 bases between. CDR3: CASRWVGYEQYF. The DNA of the CDR3 is TGTGCCAGCAGATGGGTGGGCTACGAGCAGTACTTC.

This clonotype was found a few times. The J gene is TRBJ2-7, the V gene TRBV6-5, with TRBD2 matching 10 bases. With 5 bases clipped from V and 0 bases from J, the junction kept 4 bases outside the gene matches. Per germline, CDR1 MNHEY and CDR2 SVGAGI. CDR3 size: 15 residues. CDR3 nucleotide sequence: TGTGCCAGCAGTGAAGCTAGCGGGAGCTCCTACGAGCAGTACTTC. It encodes CASSEASGSSYEQYF.

In its sample, this clonotype ranks as medium-sized. V is TRBV5-4 and J is TRBJ2-2; TRBD2 might be the D (5 bases). Germline CDR1 and CDR2: SGHNT and YYREEE (reference sequence). The CDR3 length is 16 residues. V gave up 2 bases and J gave up 0 bases, with 11 bases separating them. This chain's CDR3 is CASSFGHGTNTGELFF. CDR3 bases: TGTGCCAGCAGCTTCGGGCACGGGACGAACACCGGGGAGCTGTTTTTT.

This clonotype was found a few times. The rearrangement links TRBV5-5 to TRBJ2-5, with TRBD2 matching 8 bases. The CDR3 extends over 18 amino acids. Losses at the gene ends were 4 bases for V and 2 bases for J; bases not matched to a gene: 16. The germline CDR1 and CDR2 sequences are SGHKS and YYEKEE (reference sequence). The DNA for the CDR3 is TGTGCCAGCAGCCAACACGGAGGTGCGCGGGGGGTACAAGAGACCCAGTACTTC. Its protein product is CASSQHGGARGVQETQYF.

By sample share, this clonotype is medium-sized. The chain recombines TRBV15 with TRBJ2-3; maybe TRBD2 (6 bases). Trimming left V 0 bases short and J 2 bases short, with 9 bases between. This CDR3 has 15 amino acids. Germline V gene lookup returns CDR1 LNHNV and CDR2 YYDKDF (reference sequence). The CDR3 is CATSREGLPTDTQYF. The CDR3 DNA sequence: TGTGCCACCAGCAGAGAGGGACTGCCCACAGATACGCAGTATTTT.

CDR3 amino acids: CASSQAFGRGTGELFF. The CDR3 DNA reads as TGCGCCAGCAGCCAAGCGTTTGGACGGGGTACCGGGGAGCTGTTTTTT. This chain uses TRBV4-1 with TRBJ2-2; TRBD2 is a possible D gene (5 bases). The CDR3 has 16 amino acids. The germline CDR1 and CDR2 sequences are MGHRA and YSYEKL. V was clipped by 1 base and J by 5 bases, with 14 bases between them.

In its sample, this clonotype is medium-sized. The chain employs TRBV29-1 and TRBJ2-7, with 8 bases that match TRBD1. Germline CDR1 is SQVTM and CDR2 is ANQGSEA. CDR3 size: 13 residues. With 5 bases clipped from V and 0 bases from J, the junction kept 3 bases outside the gene matches. The CDR3 reads CSVPDRDSYEQYF. The CDR3 DNA reads as TGCAGCGTTCCGGACAGGGACTCCTACGAGCAGTACTTC.

The V call is TRBV4-1, the J call TRBJ2-7; either TRBD1 or TRBD2 may fit D (5 bases each). Germline CDR1 and CDR2: MGHRA and YSYEKL. The CDR3 contains 15 residues. V lost 0 bases to trimming and J lost 2 bases, with 11 bases between them. The CDR3 reads CASSQDYGAPYEQYF. CDR3 bases: TGCGCCAGCAGCCAAGATTACGGGGCCCCCTACGAGCAGTACTTC.

The genes are TRBV20-1 and TRBJ2-1; 12 bases align to TRBD2. This CDR3 contains 15 residues. Unmatched junction bases numbered 5, after V lost 0 bases and J lost 8 bases. From germline, CDR1 is DFQATT and CDR2 SNEGSKA (reference sequence). The CDR3 loop reads CSARDKTSGGYEQFF. In DNA, the CDR3 is TGCAGTGCTAGAGATAAGACTAGCGGGGGCTATGAGCAGTTCTTC.

The V call is TRBV6-6, the J call TRBJ1-2, with TRBD1 as a possible D gene (5 bases). The CDR3 spans 18 residues. CDR1 MNHNY and CDR2 SVGAGI come from the germline V gene (reference sequence). The V end was cut by 6 bases, the J end by 0 bases, with 23 bases between. CDR3 sequence: CASSSLWGPYSANYGYTF. In DNA, the CDR3 is TGTGCCAGCAGCTCCCTTTGGGGACCGTATTCAGCTAACTATGGCTACACCTTC.

This chain joins TRBV6-5 and TRBJ2-3; 7 bases match TRBD1. V was clipped by 6 bases and J by 2 bases; unmatched bases: 8. This CDR3 is 15 amino acids long. CDR1 and CDR2 from the germline V gene are MNHEY and SVGAGI. CDR3 bases: TGTGCCAGCAGCCCCGGGACAGCTGACACAGATACGCAGTATTTT. Translating gives CASSPGTADTDTQYF.

The chain uses TRBV6-1 and TRBJ2-1; 9 nucleotides match TRBD2. The junction had 11 bases not matched to a gene; V was cut back by 2 bases and J by 6 bases. CDR3 length: 17 amino acids. Germline V gene sequence: CDR1 MNHNS, CDR2 SASEGT. CDR3 coding DNA: TGTGCCAGCAGTGAAAGCCCTAATAGCGGGGGAGGCAATGAGCAGTTCTTC. This gives the protein CASSESPNSGGGNEQFF.

By share, this clonotype counts as medium-sized. The V gene is TRBV6-5, the J gene TRBJ2-7, with 7 bases fitting TRBD2. With 5 bases clipped from V and 3 bases from J, the junction kept 4 bases outside the gene matches. This CDR3 is built from 13 residues. Germline V CDR1 and CDR2: MNHEY, SVGAGI. The CDR3 spells CASSSREVYEQYF. DNA for the CDR3: TGTGCCAGCAGTAGCCGGGAGGTCTACGAGCAGTACTTC.